The rows below give T cell receptor beta chains drawn from one sample of a study of regulatory dendritic cells for organ transplantation. Produced via immunoSEQ multiplex PCR; TCRdb's table is partial and in-frame only. This table holds about 29,000 clones, about four fifths found once. Specimen: naive CD4+ T cells from blood. Every receptor here comes from a human donor in good health. Both conserved end residues are part of each CDR3. Fields, in order: J gene, D gene, clone size, V gene, CDR3 protein, CDR3 DNA. A D gene is named only where the DNA matches it firmly. Size tells how often a clone was seen (once, few, many) or the class of an expanded clone, and some rows leave it out.

>TRBJ2-3|TRBD1|-|TRBV7-8
CASSRGQPPSTDTQYF
TGTGCCAGCAGCAGGGGACAGCCTCCTAGCACAGATACGCAGTATTTT
>TRBJ2-3|TRBD2|-|TRBV7-2
CASSLARGGGAGDTQYF
TGTGCCAGCAGCTTAGCCCGGGGCGGGGGGGCTGGGGATACGCAGTATTTT
>TRBJ1-1|TRBD1|-|TRBV19
CASSSPSDRTGRMNTEAFF
TGTGCCAGTAGTTCACCGTCGGACAGGACAGGAAGGATGAACACTGAAGCTTTCTTT
>TRBJ1-2|-|-|TRBV7-3
CASSLDRDNAYGYTF
TGTGCCAGCAGCTTAGATCGGGACAACGCCTATGGCTACACCTTC
>TRBJ1-2|TRBD1|few|TRBV6-5
CASSQTGTLFYGYTF
TGTGCCAGCAGTCAGACAGGGACCTTGTTCTATGGCTACACCTTC
>TRBJ1-6|-|-|TRBV27
CASSRQENSPLHF
TGTGCCAGCAGTAGGCAGGAAAATTCACCCCTCCACTTT
>TRBJ1-2|-|few|TRBV6-5
CASGGTGNGYTF
TGTGCCAGCGGAGGGACTGGGAATGGCTACACCTTC
>TRBJ1-5|TRBD1|-|TRBV19
CASSWTGQPQHF
TGTGCCAGTAGTTGGACAGGGCAGCCCCAGCATTTT
>TRBJ2-7|-|-|TRBV5-1
CASSSSTEPYEQYF
TGCGCCAGCAGCTCCAGTACAGAGCCCTACGAGCAGTACTTC
>TRBJ2-6|-|-|TRBV19
CASSTPPWGETLLSGANVLTF
TGTGCCAGTAGCACTCCCCCCTGGGGGGAGACTCTCCTCTCTGGGGCCAACGTCCTGACTTTC
>TRBJ1-1|TRBD1|-|TRBV9
CASRGGLDTEAFF
TGTGCCAGCAGAGGGGGCTTAGACACTGAAGCTTTCTTT